This TCR beta chain was recorded in a study of shared clonotypes between healthy human individuals. Produced via immunoSEQ multiplex PCR; TCRdb's table is partial and in-frame only. The profile shows a few million clones, approximately 93% of them singletons. V shed 4 bases and J 9 bases; nucleotides not matched to a gene: 15. Germline CDR1 reads SEHNR; CDR2 reads FQNEAQ (reference sequence). This CDR3 is built from 17 residues. The receptor's source is a man younger than 35 in good health. Some clones in this sample may be carry-over from other donors' samples. The sequenced sample was naive CD4+ T cells from PBMCs. Subset: CD45RA+ positively selected. The J gene is TRBJ2-1, the V gene TRBV7-9; 10 bases are shared with TRBD2. The CDR3 region is CASSSSILAGAWGEQFF. CDR3 nucleotides: TGTGCCAGCAGCTCGAGTATTCTAGCGGGAGCTTGGGGTGAGCAGTTCTTC.